This TCR beta chain appears in the sequencing data of a study of cytomegalovirus exposure and HLA in healthy donors. Study-level findings and limits: The analysis excluded some indistinguishable V segments, including TRBV6-2 and TRBV6-3. Presence/absence analysis assumed near-uniform sequencing depth across donors. An apparent linkage of common viral pathogens to several of the most significant clusters emerged in a later analysis.

Of note for this clone: The antigen remains undetermined. Distinct nucleotide sequences in the sample also encode this CDR3.

The V segment lost 3 bases and the J segment 5 bases; nucleotides outside the gene matches: 4. The CDR3 length is 15 residues. CDR1 is KGHSH and CDR2 is LQKENI in the germline V gene. With 60 Vbeta and 13 Jbeta primers, the PCR was carried out. Here immunoSEQ multiplex PCR was the method, and the copy in TCRdb shows in-frame clones only, minus some. The repertoire holds 85,000 to 100,000 clones, with roughly 80% as singletons. The chain couples TRBV18 to TRBJ1-4; 9 bases agree with TRBD1. This receptor was taken from a middle-aged man in good health and CMV-seropositive. The sequenced sample consisted of PBMCs. The DNA of the CDR3 is TGTGCCAGCTCACCCCGGACAGGGGAAAATGAAAAACTGTTTTTT. This translates into CASSPRTGENEKLFF.